This TCR beta chain came from a study of blood T cell repertoires in COVID-19. Study-wide background: Nucleic acid was either cDNA or gDNA, and it came from T cells, B-cell-depleted T cells, or PBMCs.

Participants spanned ages about 18 to 100 years and resided in 20 to 30 US areas. Assignments of participants to cohorts depended upon their own reported clinical history. V dropped 5 bases and J dropped 2 bases, with 9 bases sitting between them. The CDR3 contains 13 residues. Germline CDR1 reads MNHEY; CDR2 reads SVGEGT. As processed by the authors: Counts of nucleated cells, estimated from reference gene primer amplification, were obtained. Clones were read by immunoSEQ multiplex PCR, and TCRdb kept only the in-frame ones, dropping some. D and trimming come from the DNA, and the V and J calls and clone size come from that table. The sample records roughly 180,000 clones, roughly 80% being singletons.

This clonotype was sampled from a woman aged 40-49 years with acute COVID-19. Material: PBMCs or T cells enriched from blood (not recorded which). The V and J genes are TRBV6-2 or TRBV6-3 and TRBJ1-2, with D perhaps matching TRBD1 (6 bases). The CDR3 DNA is TGTGCCAGCAGTAACCAGGGGAACTATGGCTACACCTTC. Its translation is CASSNQGNYGYTF.